Below, 12 T cell receptor beta chains from the same sample are listed, as sequenced in a study of blood T cell repertoires in COVID-19 (dated by TCRdb to 2019 to 2021). Library preparation employed the immunoSEQ multiplex PCR assay. TCRdb carries this immuneACCESS record with in-frame sequences only. Its versions omit some clonotypes, under half of them owing to an unresolved V gene in the studies checked, with the rest unexplained. The sample has around 170,000 clones on record, about 91% of them singletons. The ten largest clones take up about 4% of the sample. Sequencing used peripheral blood. The receptors derive from a woman aged 30 to 39 with acute or convalescent COVID-19.

The CDR3 loop reads CASSLLGVQPQHF. CDR3 DNA sequence: TGCGCCAGCAGCTTGCTCGGGGTCCAGCCCCAGCATTTT. The chain combines TRBV5-1 with TRBJ1-5; D is uncertain. Per germline, CDR1 SGHRS and CDR2 YFSETQ. V was shortened by 1 base and J by 7 bases, with 9 bases between the two germline ends. The CDR3 is 13 residues long. Full variable domain (rest looked up from reference TRBV5-1 and TRBJ1-5): KAGVTQTPRYLIKTRGQQVTLSCSPISGHRSVSWYQQTPGQGLQFLFEYFSETQRNKGNFPGRFSGRQFSNSRSEMNVSTLELGDSALYLCASSLLGVQPQHFGDGTRLSIL.

This clone is a singleton in its sample. The V and J genes are TRBV3-1 (or the pseudogene TRBV3-2) and TRBJ1-5; D remains unclear. The CDR3 contains 14 residues. In germline, CDR1 is LGHDT, CDR2 YNNKEL (reference sequence). V was cut by 0 bases and J by 5 bases, with 8 bases left in between. Written as DNA, the CDR3 is TGTGCCAGCAGCCAAGAATGGCAGGATCAGCCCCAGCATTTT. It encodes CASSQEWQDQPQHF.

This clone was observed a few times. The rearrangement links TRBV30 to TRBJ1-6; D remains ambiguous. Germline values: CDR1 GTSNPN, CDR2 SVGIG (reference sequence). V was clipped by 0 bases and J by 8 bases, with 14 bases between them. This CDR3 is 15 amino acids long. The CDR3 DNA sequence: TGTGCCTGGAGTGTAAACGGCAGGAGGGATTCACCCCTCCACTTT. Translated: CAWSVNGRRDSPLHF.

This chain joins TRBV3-1 (or the pseudogene TRBV3-2) and TRBJ1-6, with 10 positions matching TRBD1. After removal of 4 bases from V and 9 bases from J, the junction contained 6 bases not matched to a gene. Germline V gives CDR1 LGHDT, CDR2 YNNKEL (reference sequence). The CDR3 length is 15 residues. Here the CDR3 reads CASSPPGQGFSPLHF. For the CDR3, the DNA is TGTGCCAGCAGCCCGCCGGGACAGGGGTTTTCACCCCTCCACTTT.

The chain couples TRBV11-2 to TRBJ2-1; D remains ambiguous. The V end lost 1 base, the J end lost 7 bases, and 5 bases lay between the germline ends. The CDR3 extends over 12 amino acids. The germline V gene has CDR1 SGHAT and CDR2 FQNNGV. Written as DNA, the CDR3 is TGTGCCAGCAGCTTAGCGAGGAATGAGCAGTTCTTC. It translates to CASSLARNEQFF.

In this sample, this clone turned up a few times. The CDR3 DNA is TGCAGTGCTAGTGGTAGCGGGATAGATACGCAGTATTTT. It is translated as CSASGSGIDTQYF. V usage is TRBV20-1 and J usage is TRBJ2-3, with 8 bases fitting TRBD2. V shed 3 bases and J 5 bases; nucleotides not matched to a gene: 4. This CDR3 region has 13 residues. CDR1 and CDR2 (germline): DFQATT, SNEGSKA (reference sequence).

This chain links TRBV11-2 with TRBJ1-1; D perhaps matches TRBD1 (5 bases). The CDR3 length is 14 residues. Trimming took 5 bases from V and 6 from J, leaving 16 bases between them. Germline V gene data show CDR1 as SGHAT and CDR2 as FQNNGV. DNA for the CDR3: TGTGCCAGCAGCCCCCTGGTTTCGGGGGCTGAAGCTTTCTTT. Translation: CASSPLVSGAEAFF.

The chain's CDR3 is CSVDGGRADNEQFF. DNA of the CDR3: TGCAGCGTTGACGGCGGGAGGGCCGACAATGAGCAGTTCTTC. The chain joins TRBV29-1 to TRBJ2-1; 9 bases are a match to TRBD2. This CDR3 is 14 amino acids long. Losses at the gene ends were 3 bases for V and 5 bases for J; bases not matched to a gene: 5. Germline CDR1 reads SQVTM; CDR2 reads ANQGSEA.

The chain carries TRBV5-8 and TRBJ1-6; D is perhaps TRBD1 (5 bases). The CDR3 runs 14 residues. Germline-derived CDR1 and CDR2 are SGHTS and YDEGEE. The V end lost 3 bases, the J end lost 8 bases, and 12 bases lay between the germline ends. The CDR3 DNA is TGTGCCAGCAGCTGGGGGGGGGATGATTCACCCCTCCACTTT. Protein product: CASSWGGDDSPLHF.

The chain carries TRBV28 and TRBJ2-3; 7 bases are a match to TRBD2. J lost 4 bases, V lost 10 bases, and 11 bases had no gene match. The CDR3 is 14 residues long. CDR1 is MDHEN, CDR2 SYDVKM, per germline. This CDR3 reads CATKRREGADTQYF. The CDR3 DNA is TGTGCCACAAAACGAAGGGAGGGAGCAGATACGCAGTATTTT.

Turning to this clone: This sample includes further DNA sequences coding for the same CDR3. This chain uses TRBV28 with TRBJ2-6, with D possibly matching TRBD2 (6 bases). V was shortened by 3 bases and J by 0 bases, with 6 bases between the two germline ends. In germline, CDR1 is MDHEN, CDR2 SYDVKM. The CDR3 contains 15 residues. DNA for the CDR3: TGTGCCAGCAGTTTCGGGGGCTCTGGGGCCAACGTCCTGACTTTC. Its translation: CASSFGGSGANVLTF.

The V call is TRBV5-1, the J call TRBJ1-2; perhaps TRBD1 as D (5 bases). Between the trimmed V and J ends, which lost 0 bases and 1 base, there was a span of 13 bases. The CDR3 has 16 residues. The germline V gene has CDR1 SGHRS and CDR2 YFSETQ. The CDR3 loop reads CASSLAAQGYNYGYTF. The CDR3 DNA reads TGCGCCAGCAGCTTGGCCGCGCAGGGATATAACTATGGCTACACCTTC.